One sample yielded the 3 T cell receptor beta chains listed below, sequenced in a study of T cells in pancreatic ductal adenocarcinoma. Repertoires were generated with immunoSEQ multiplex PCR, while TCRdb's copy carries only in-frame clones and drops some. The table records just under 30,000 clones, more than 90% of them present only once. Surgery without prior neoadjuvant therapy was the treatment of the selected pancreatic ductal adenocarcinoma patients. Sequenced: PBMCs. The source is a human donor with pancreatic ductal adenocarcinoma.

The V gene is TRBV6-5, the J gene TRBJ2-7; 9 bases match TRBD2. Germline CDR1 MNHEY, CDR2 SVGAGI. This CDR3 spans 15 amino acids. Germline trimming cut 7 bases from V and 3 bases from J; bases unmatched to any gene: 10. CDR3 loop: CASNRISGSNYEQYF. The DNA for the CDR3 is TGTGCCAGCAATCGAATTAGCGGGAGCAACTACGAGCAGTACTTC.

The rearrangement links TRBV10-3 to TRBJ1-2; D perhaps matches TRBD1 (6 bases). The CDR3 is 15 amino acids. The germline CDR1 and CDR2 sequences are ENHRY and SYGVKD. V lost 3 bases and J lost 6, with 17 bases in between. CDR3 nucleotides: TGTGCCATCAGTGATCCCCCCGCAGGGGAGGATGGCTACACCTTC. Translating gives CAISDPPAGEDGYTF.

This chain joins TRBV6-6 and TRBJ1-2; 8 bases are shared with TRBD1. This CDR3 has 15 residues. V shed 4 bases, J shed 2 bases, and the junction held 6 bases outside the gene matches. In germline, CDR1 is MNHNY, CDR2 SVGAGI (reference sequence). The CDR3 is CASSSPQGANYGYTF. The CDR3 DNA reads as TGTGCCAGCAGTTCCCCGCAGGGGGCGAACTATGGCTACACCTTC.